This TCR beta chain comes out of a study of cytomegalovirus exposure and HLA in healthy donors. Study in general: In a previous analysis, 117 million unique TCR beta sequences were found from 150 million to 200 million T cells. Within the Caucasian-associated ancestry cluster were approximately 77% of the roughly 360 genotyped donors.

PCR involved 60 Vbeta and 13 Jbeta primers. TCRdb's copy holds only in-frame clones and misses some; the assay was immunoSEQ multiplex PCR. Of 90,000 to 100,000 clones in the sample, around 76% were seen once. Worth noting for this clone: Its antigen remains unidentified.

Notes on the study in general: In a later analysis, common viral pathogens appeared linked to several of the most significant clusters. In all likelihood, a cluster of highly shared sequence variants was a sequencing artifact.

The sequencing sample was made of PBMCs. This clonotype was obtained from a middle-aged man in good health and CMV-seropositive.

CDR3 sequence: CASSQGRWGRTSGRWSGTGELFF. CDR3 DNA: TGCGCCAGCAGTCAAGGAAGGTGGGGGCGGACTAGCGGGAGGTGGTCGGGCACCGGGGAGCTGTTTTTT. The chain uses TRBV23-1 and TRBJ2-2; 14 bases align to TRBD2. TRBV23-1 belongs to the ORF category, with a function that is uncertain. The CDR3 spans 23 residues. The J segment lost 4 bases and the V segment lost 2 bases, leaving 21 bases of the junction unmatched.